Listed here are 14 T cell receptor beta chains from one sample, sequenced in a study of early stage breast cancer tumors. The table came from immunoSEQ multiplex PCR; TCRdb's copy has only in-frame clones and leaves some out. The table includes about 6,000 clones, roughly 80% detected once. Sequencing used normal breast tissue next to the tumor. The receptors come from a person between 65 and 79 years old with breast cancer.

Notes on this clone: The junction shows a germline mismatch at one end, possibly a read error. The chain uses TRBV28 and TRBJ2-7, with 16 bases matching TRBD2. The CDR3 extends over 14 amino acids. In germline, CDR1 is MDHEN, CDR2 SYDVKM. The CDR3 region has the DNA TGTGCCAGCAGTTTAGGGACTAGCGGGAGGGGGGCCCTCTTC. This gives the protein CASSLGTSGRGALF.

The gene calls are TRBV19 and TRBJ1-3; D uncertain. There are 14 residues in the CDR3. Germline values: CDR1 LNHDA, CDR2 SQIVND (reference sequence). V lost 5 bases and J 2 bases, leaving 10 bases between the germline ends. DNA of the CDR3: TGTGCCAGTAGTCTTGCCGAGGCTGGAAACACCATATATTTT. It is translated as CASSLAEAGNTIYF. Together with reference TRBV19 and TRBJ1-3, the CDR3 gives the full variable domain: DGGITQSPKYLFRKEGQNVTLSCEQNLNHDAMYWYRQDPGQGLRLIYYSQIVNDFQKGDIAEGYSVSREKKESFPLTVTSAQKNPTAFYLCASSLAEAGNTIYFGEGSWLTVV.

The rearrangement uses TRBV6-5 and TRBJ2-3, with 7 nucleotides matching TRBD2. CDR3 length: 15 amino acids. With V trimmed by 2 bases and J by 5 bases, 7 bases remained unmatched. CDR1 MNHEY and CDR2 SVGAGI come from the germline V gene. CDR3: CASSYLSGEKDTQYF. CDR3 DNA sequence: TGTGCCAGCAGTTACCTGAGCGGGGAGAAAGATACGCAGTATTTT.

The genes are TRBV4-1 and TRBJ2-3, with 14 bases identical to TRBD2. The J segment lost 6 bases and the V segment lost 0 bases, leaving 5 bases of the junction unmatched. From germline, CDR1 is MGHRA and CDR2 YSYEKL. The CDR3 is made up of 17 amino acids. DNA for the CDR3: TGCGCCAGCAGCCAAGAGGGACTAGCGGGAGTCGGGGATACGCAGTATTTT. This sequence encodes CASSQEGLAGVGDTQYF.

The chain couples TRBV6-1 to TRBJ1-1, with D tentatively TRBD1 (5 bases). There are 17 residues in the CDR3. V was clipped by 0 bases and J by 4 bases, with 18 bases between them. Germline CDR1 and CDR2: MNHNS and SASEGT. Here the CDR3 DNA reads TGTGCCAGCAGTGAAGCGATCCAGGGAATTTTGAGCACTGAAGCTTTCTTT. It specifies CASSEAIQGILSTEAFF.

The chain employs TRBV7-9 and TRBJ1-2; maybe TRBD1 (5 bases). There are 11 residues in the CDR3. Germline V CDR1 and CDR2: SEHNR, FQNEAQ (reference sequence). V gave up 8 bases and J gave up 6 bases, with 10 bases separating them. CDR3 in DNA: TGTGCCAGCGGACCAGGGAATGGCTACACCTTC. As protein: CASGPGNGYTF.

The chain joins TRBV5-1 to TRBJ2-7, with D perhaps TRBD1 (6 bases). Germline-derived CDR1 and CDR2 are SGHRS and YFSETQ. Between the trimmed V and J ends, which lost 1 base and 5 bases, there was a span of 13 bases. This CDR3 region has 14 residues. The DNA of the CDR3 is TGCGCCAGCAGCTTGCAGCAGGGGAGCCACGAGCAGTACTTC. Translation: CASSLQQGSHEQYF.

V is TRBV27 and J is TRBJ1-6; TRBD1 is a possible D gene (6 bases). V gave up 10 bases and J gave up 13 bases, with 20 bases separating them. The CDR3 has 13 amino acids. In germline, CDR1 is MNHEY, CDR2 SMNVEV (reference sequence). CDR3 protein: CATRRQEVFPLHF. The CDR3 region has the DNA TGTGCCACCCGGCGACAGGAGGTCTTCCCCCTCCACTTT.

V gene TRBV5-1 combines with J gene TRBJ2-3; 9 nucleotides match TRBD2. This CDR3 region has 20 residues. Germline trimming cut 0 bases from V and 2 bases from J; bases unmatched to any gene: 16. Germline V gives CDR1 SGHRS, CDR2 YFSETQ. The CDR3: CASSLGPGLALVGFTDTQYF. The CDR3 DNA sequence: TGCGCCAGCAGCTTGGGACCGGGACTAGCATTAGTGGGGTTCACAGATACGCAGTATTTT.

This sequence joins TRBV7-3 and TRBJ2-3; D is perhaps TRBD2 (5 bases). V was cut by 3 bases and J by 0 bases, with 13 bases left in between. This CDR3 comprises 16 residues. The germline V gene has CDR1 SGHTA and CDR2 FQGTGA. For the CDR3, the DNA is TGTGCCAGCAGCTTTCGGCGGGCCGCTAGCACAGATACGCAGTATTTT. Protein product: CASSFRRAASTDTQYF.

This clone was seen only a few times. This chain uses TRBV30 with TRBJ2-1; 14 bases align to TRBD2. This CDR3 is 17 amino acids long. J gave up 4 bases and V 3 bases, and 8 bases lay outside the gene matches. CDR1 is GTSNPN and CDR2 is SVGIG in the germline V gene (reference sequence). The CDR3 spells CAWRSGLAGVPYNEQFF. DNA for the CDR3: TGTGCCTGGAGATCGGGACTAGCGGGGGTACCTTACAATGAGCAGTTCTTC.

V usage is TRBV6-5 and J usage is TRBJ1-2, with a possible D match to TRBD1 (5 bases). The CDR3 covers 14 residues. V was clipped by 2 bases and J by 8 bases, with 15 bases between them. In germline, CDR1 is MNHEY, CDR2 SVGAGI. This CDR3 reads CASSYITGVGGYTF. The DNA of the CDR3 is TGTGCCAGCAGTTACATCACGGGGGTCGGGGGCTACACCTTC.

V usage is TRBV7-2 and J usage is TRBJ1-5; D perhaps matches TRBD1 (5 bases). From germline, CDR1 is SGHTA and CDR2 FQGNSA. The CDR3 has 16 amino acids. The germline V and J ends were trimmed by 0 bases and 4 bases, with 13 bases remaining between them. As DNA, the CDR3 is TGTGCCAGCAGCTTAGCCTTCAGGGTTCGGAATCAGCCCCAGCATTTT. Translation gives CASSLAFRVRNQPQHF.

V is TRBV4-1 and J is TRBJ1-1, with a possible D match to TRBD1 (5 bases). Germline-derived CDR1 and CDR2 are MGHRA and YSYEKL. Deletions cut 2 bases from V and 1 base from J, with 20 bases between. This CDR3 comprises 18 residues. For the CDR3, the DNA is TGCGCCAGCAGCCAAAAACCCGGGCTCTTTAGGGGGAACACTGAAGCTTTCTTT. Translated: CASSQKPGLFRGNTEAFF.